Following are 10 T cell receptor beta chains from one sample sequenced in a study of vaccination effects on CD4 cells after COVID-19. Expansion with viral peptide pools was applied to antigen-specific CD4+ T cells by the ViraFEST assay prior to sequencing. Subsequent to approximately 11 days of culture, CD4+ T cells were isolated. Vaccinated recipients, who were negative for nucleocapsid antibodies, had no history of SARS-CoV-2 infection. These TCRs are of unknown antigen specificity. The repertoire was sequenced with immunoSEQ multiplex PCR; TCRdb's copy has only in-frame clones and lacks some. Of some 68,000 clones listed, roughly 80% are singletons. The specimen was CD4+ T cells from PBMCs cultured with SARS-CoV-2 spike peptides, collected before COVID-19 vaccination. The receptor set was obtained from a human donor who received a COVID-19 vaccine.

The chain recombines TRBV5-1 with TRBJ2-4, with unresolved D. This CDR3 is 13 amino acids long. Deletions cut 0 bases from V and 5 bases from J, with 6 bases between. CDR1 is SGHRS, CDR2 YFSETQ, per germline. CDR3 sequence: CASSLGRENIQYF. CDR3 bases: TGCGCCAGCAGCTTGGGCAGAGAAAACATTCAGTACTTC.

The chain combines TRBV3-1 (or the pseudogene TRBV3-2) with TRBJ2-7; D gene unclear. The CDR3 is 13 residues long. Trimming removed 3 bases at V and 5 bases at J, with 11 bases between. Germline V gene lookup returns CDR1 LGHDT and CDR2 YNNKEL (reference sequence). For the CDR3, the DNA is TGTGCCAGCAGCCACAAAGGTCCCAACGAGCAGTACGTC. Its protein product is CASSHKGPNEQYV.

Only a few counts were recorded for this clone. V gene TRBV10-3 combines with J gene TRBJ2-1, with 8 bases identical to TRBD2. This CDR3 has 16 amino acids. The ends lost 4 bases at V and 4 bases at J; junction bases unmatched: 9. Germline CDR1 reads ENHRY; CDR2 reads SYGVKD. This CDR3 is CAISGVISGVYNEQFF. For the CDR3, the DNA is TGTGCCATCAGTGGGGTGATTAGCGGGGTATACAATGAGCAGTTCTTC.

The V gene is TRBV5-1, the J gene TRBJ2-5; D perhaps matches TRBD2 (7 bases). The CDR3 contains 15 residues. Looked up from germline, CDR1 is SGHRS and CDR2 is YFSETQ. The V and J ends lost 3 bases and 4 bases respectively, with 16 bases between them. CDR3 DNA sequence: TGCGCCAGCAGCTCCGGGGGGCTAGGAGGAGAGACCCAGTACTTC. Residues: CASSSGGLGGETQYF.

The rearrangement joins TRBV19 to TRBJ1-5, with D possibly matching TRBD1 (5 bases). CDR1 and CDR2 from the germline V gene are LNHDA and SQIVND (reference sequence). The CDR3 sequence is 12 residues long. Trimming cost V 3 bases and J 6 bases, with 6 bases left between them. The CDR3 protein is CASSMGVQPQHF. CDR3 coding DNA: TGTGCCAGTAGTATGGGGGTTCAGCCCCAGCATTTT.

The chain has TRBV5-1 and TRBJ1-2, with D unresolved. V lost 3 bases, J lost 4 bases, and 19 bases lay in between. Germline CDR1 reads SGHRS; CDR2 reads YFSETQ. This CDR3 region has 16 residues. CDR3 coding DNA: TGCGCCAGCAGCTCATCGAATCCGGGGTTCGGCTATGGCTACACCTTC. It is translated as CASSSSNPGFGYGYTF.

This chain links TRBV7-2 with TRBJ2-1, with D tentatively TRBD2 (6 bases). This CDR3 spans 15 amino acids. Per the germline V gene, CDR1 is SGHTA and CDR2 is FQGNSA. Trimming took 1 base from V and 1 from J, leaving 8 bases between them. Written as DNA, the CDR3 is TGTGCCAGCAGCTTAGGCCGGGGGTCCTACAATGAGCAGTTCTTC. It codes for CASSLGRGSYNEQFF. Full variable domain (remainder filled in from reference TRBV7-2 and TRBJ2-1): GAGVSQSPSNKVTEKGKDVELRCDPISGHTALYWYRQSLGQGLEFLIYFQGNSAPDKSGLPSDRFSAERTGGSVSTLTIQRTQQEDSAVYLCASSLGRGSYNEQFFGPGTRLTVL.

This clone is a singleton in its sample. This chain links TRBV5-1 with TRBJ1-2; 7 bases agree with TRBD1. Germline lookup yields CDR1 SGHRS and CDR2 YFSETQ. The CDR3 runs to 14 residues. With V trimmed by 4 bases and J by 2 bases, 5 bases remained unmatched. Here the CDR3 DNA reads TGCGCCAGCAGCCCGACAGGGATCAACTATGGCTACACCTTC. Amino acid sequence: CASSPTGINYGYTF.

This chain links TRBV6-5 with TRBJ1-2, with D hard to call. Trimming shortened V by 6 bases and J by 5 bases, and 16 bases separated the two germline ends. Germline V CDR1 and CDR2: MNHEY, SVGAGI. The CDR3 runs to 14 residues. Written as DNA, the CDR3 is TGTGCCAGCAGACTATTGGGGTTGGGGTATGGCTACACCTTC. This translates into CASRLLGLGYGYTF.

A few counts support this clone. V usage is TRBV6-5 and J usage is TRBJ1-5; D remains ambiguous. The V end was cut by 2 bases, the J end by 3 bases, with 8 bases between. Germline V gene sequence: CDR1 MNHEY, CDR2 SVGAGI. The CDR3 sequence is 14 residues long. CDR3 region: CASSYRGYNQPQHF. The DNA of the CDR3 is TGTGCCAGCAGTTACCGCGGTTACAATCAGCCCCAGCATTTT.